This T cell receptor (beta chain) was recovered during a study of cytomegalovirus exposure and HLA in healthy donors. V was clipped by 6 bases and J by 6 bases; unmatched bases: 8. The germline gives CDR1 MNHEY, CDR2 SVGAGI. This CDR3 has 14 amino acids. Profiling relied on immunoSEQ multiplex PCR, and the TCRdb table lists in-frame clones only, not all of them. The table records around 70,000 clones, around 94% of them present only once. The TCR originated in a woman younger than 30 in good health and CMV-seronegative. Sequencing was performed on PBMCs. The rearrangement uses TRBV6-5 and TRBJ1-1, with 9 nucleotides matching TRBD1. The DNA of the CDR3 is TGTGCCAGCAGACCGACAGGGGGGATTCCTGAAGCTTTCTTT. It specifies CASRPTGGIPEAFF.